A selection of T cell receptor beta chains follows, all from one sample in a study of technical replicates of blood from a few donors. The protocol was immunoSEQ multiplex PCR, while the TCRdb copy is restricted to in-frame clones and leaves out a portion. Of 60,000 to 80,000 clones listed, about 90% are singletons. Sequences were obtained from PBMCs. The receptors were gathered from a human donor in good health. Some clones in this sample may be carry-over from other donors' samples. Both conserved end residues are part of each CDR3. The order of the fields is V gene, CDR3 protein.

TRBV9,CASSPSGTSYEQYF
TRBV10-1,CASSLTGKENTEAFF
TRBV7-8,CASRRATSASYEQYF
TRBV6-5,CASSYSATSTDTQYF
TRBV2,CASSGRDRGGYGYTF
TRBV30,CAWSQGRSYNEQFF
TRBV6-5,CASSYSRQGTFGYTF
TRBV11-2,CASSFSFYEQYF
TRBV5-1,CASRQGQMNTEAFF
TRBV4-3,CASSTRLAGDREQYF
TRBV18,CASSRETTGQPNTEAFF
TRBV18,CASSPGLAGSYNEQFF
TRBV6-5,CASSRAGIEAYEQYF
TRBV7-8,CASSLWGDDTEAFF
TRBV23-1,CASPPCGFRDYGYTF
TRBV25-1,CASGDGVGSQYF
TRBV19,CASRRRDREANEQFF
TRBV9,CASSVGSGGALGTGELFF
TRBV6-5,CASSYGRLNTEAFF
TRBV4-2,CASSQGGLAGDEEQYF
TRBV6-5,CASRPGLNYGYTF
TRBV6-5,CASSPDRVRSQPQHF
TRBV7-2,CASSLAGLGETQYF
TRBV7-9,CASSPGGWEQYF
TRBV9,CASSVGEGSTYEQYF
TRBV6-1,CASSEVGGGPFDTQYF
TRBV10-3,CAISESRQEAFF